This T cell receptor beta chain was identified in a study of T-cell memory formation after mild COVID-19 (dated by TCRdb to the early 2020s). With respect to the entire study: TCR sequence clusters from the two donors were found to be largely donor specific. In two donors, T-cell clones that expanded and contracted after mild COVID-19 were tracked by sequencing TCRalpha and TCRbeta repertoires over time. The cohort was made up of two young adult volunteers, one female and one male, who were previously healthy.

With respect to this clonotype: Its antigen is still unknown. No base qualities exist here, and no much larger clone lies one base off it.

PBMCs were isolated by Ficoll-Paque density gradient centrifugation. The data were produced on an Illumina NovaSeq 6000. cDNA libraries for TCRalpha and TCRbeta were prepared by 5'RACE using constant-segment primers, with sample barcodes and unique molecular identifiers added. Trizol reagent was used to extract RNA from every sample. Amplification of the libraries took two PCR steps, and the second step added a second sample barcode plus Illumina TruSeq adapters. Libraries were sequenced on an Illumina NovaSeq with 2 x 150 bp paired-end reads. In the paper's pipeline: The reads were demultiplexed and collapsed into UMI-guided consensus sequences using migec v1.2.7. Using mixcr v2.1.11, UMI consensuses were aligned to TRA and TRB V and J templates and then assembled into clonotypes. A clonotype was counted as expanded or contracted only if both edgeR and NoisET called the change significant, with noise models trained on biological replicates. For edgeR calls, a false discovery rate-adjusted p below 0.01 and a log2 fold-change threshold of 1 were applied. As an exploratory analysis of dynamics, max-normalized trajectories of the 1000 most abundant clonotypes were examined with PCA combined with hierarchical clustering. Each responding clone was given a CD4 or CD8 phenotype based on the CD4+ and CD8+ repertoires, which had been sequenced separately. TCRdb's own reprocessing of the public reads used fastp at Q25 and MiXCR and kept productive beta chains. Records with the same CDR3 protein are collapsed into one entry carrying the most frequent genes and DNA. Clone size and V and J calls follow TCRdb, not the original study. The sample table contains more than 250,000 distinct CDR3 sequences; only one count was recorded for over 15% of them. Around 23% of the sample is held by the ten biggest clonotypes.

The cysteine opens and the phenylalanine closes a CDR3 of 14 amino acids. Only CDR3 DNA is held: 42 bases, read in frame from base 1. V was cut back by 2 bases and J by 0 bases, leaving a gap of 5 bases between them. CDR1 and CDR2, per the germline V gene, are MNHEY and SVGAGI. Paper-wide results and their limitations: From day 15 to 85, contracting clones showed balanced CD4/CD8 phenotypes, whereas a second wave of clones that expanded from day 15 to 37 leaned towards CD4+. The study included only a couple of mild cases, and larger cohorts that include severe cases with pre-infection samples were judged to be necessary. SARS-CoV-2 specificity was not confirmed for the second-wave clones peaking on day 37. Contracting CD4+ clones were found mainly in CM and EM memory subsets, while CD8+ clones were enriched in EMRA. Some responding clones were found in pre-infection memory, which suggests that pre-existing cross-reactive memory T cells took part in the SARS-CoV-2 response.

Recombination linked TRBV6-5 to TRBJ2-1; the D gene assignment is ambiguous. The sample comprised PBMCs or a T cell subset sorted from them (not recorded which). The clonotype was recovered from a man younger than 35 who had mild COVID-19 (a few samples of this study predate the infection). The sample titles of this study are shuffled in the database, so cell type and time point are left out; the donor was told from shared clones. The nucleotide sequence reads as follows: TGTGCCAGCAGTTACCTTCCCTCCTACAATGAGCAGTTCTTC. The encoded protein is CASSYLPSYNEQFF.